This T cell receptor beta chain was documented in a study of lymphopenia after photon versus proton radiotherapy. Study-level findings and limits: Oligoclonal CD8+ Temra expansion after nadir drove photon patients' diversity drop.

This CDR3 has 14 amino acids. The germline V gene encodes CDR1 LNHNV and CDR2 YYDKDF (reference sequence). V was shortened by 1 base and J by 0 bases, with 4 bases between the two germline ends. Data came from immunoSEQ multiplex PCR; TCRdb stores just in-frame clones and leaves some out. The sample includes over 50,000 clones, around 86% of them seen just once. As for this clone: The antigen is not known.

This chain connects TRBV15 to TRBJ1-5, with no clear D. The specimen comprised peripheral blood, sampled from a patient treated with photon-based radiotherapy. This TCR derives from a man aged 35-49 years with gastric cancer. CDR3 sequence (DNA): TGTGCCACCAGCAGAGGAATTAGCAATCAGCCCCAGCATTTT. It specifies CATSRGISNQPQHF.